These T cell receptor beta chains were read from a single sample in a study of T cell responses to AZD1222 COVID-19 vaccine. Method: immunoSEQ multiplex PCR; TCRdb's copy keeps in-frame clones and lacks some. The table lists some 110,000 clones, around nine tenths of them singletons. The sample in question was peripheral blood, obtained 28 days after the second dose of the MenACWY control vaccine. These receptors were taken from an adult who received the MenACWY meningococcal vaccine as a control. The CDR3 runs from the conserved cysteine through the conserved F or W. The D gene is left open where the match is weak. Where a row states a size, it is once, few, many or the class of an expanded clone; other rows omit it.

length | J | size | D | V | DNA | CDR3
19 | TRBJ1-6 | - | TRBD1 | TRBV4-1 | TGCGCCAGCAGCCAAGTCCTGGAGGGGGCTAGCTCCTATAATTCACCCCTCCACTTT | CASSQVLEGASSYNSPLHF
15 | TRBJ1-5 | - | - | TRBV27 | TGTGCCAGCAGTTTAATTTCGGCAATAAATCAGCCCCAGCATTTT | CASSLISAINQPQHF
17 | TRBJ2-5 | - | - | TRBV4-1 | TGCGCCAGCAGCCAAGATGGTTTGGTGACGTACCAAGAGACCCAGTACTTC | CASSQDGLVTYQETQYF
14 | TRBJ1-5 | - | - | TRBV18 | TGTGCCAGCTCACGGCTGGACAGTAATCAGCCCCAGCATTTT | CASSRLDSNQPQHF
11 | TRBJ2-1 | - | - | TRBV20-1 | TGCAGTGCTAGATCTGACAATGAGCAGTTCTTC | CSARSDNEQFF
13 | TRBJ1-1 | few | TRBD1 | TRBV6-5 | TGTGCCACCCTAGACAGGGTCGGCACTGAAGCTTTCTTT | CATLDRVGTEAFF
16 | TRBJ2-2 | few | TRBD2 | TRBV9 | TGTGCCAGCAGCGTAGGGACTAGCGGATACACCGGGGAGCTGTTTTTT | CASSVGTSGYTGELFF
15 | TRBJ2-1 | - | TRBD2 | TRBV7-8 | TGTGCCACCCGGATCGGGAGCGGGGCCTACAATGAGCAGTTCTTC | CATRIGSGAYNEQFF
14 | TRBJ2-1 | - | - | TRBV3-1/TRBV3-2 | TGTGCCAGCAGCCCCGCGGTATCCTACAATGAGCAGTTCTTC | CASSPAVSYNEQFF
15 | TRBJ1-1 | - | TRBD1 | TRBV5-1 | TGCGCCAGCAGCAGAATGGGGACAGTGAACACTGAAGCTTTCTTT | CASSRMGTVNTEAFF
16 | TRBJ2-1 | - | - | TRBV18 | TGTGCCAGCTCACCACGTCGGGGGACTCTCGCCTATGAGCAGTTCTTC | CASSPRRGTLAYEQFF
14 | TRBJ2-5 | - | - | TRBV21-1 | TGTGCCAGCAGCAAAGCGGGCAGGGGAGAGACCCAGTACTTC | CASSKAGRGETQYF
18 | TRBJ2-7 | - | - | TRBV5-6 | TGTGCCAGCAGCTCACCGAGCTCTTTCGACAGGCCCCAGTACGAGCAGTACTTC | CASSSPSSFDRPQYEQYF
14 | TRBJ1-1 | - | - | TRBV7-2 | TGTGCCAGCAGCTTAGAATGGCCCGGTACTGAAGCTTTCTTT | CASSLEWPGTEAFF
17 | TRBJ2-2 | - | - | TRBV24-1 | TGTGCCACCAGTGACACCCTCGGGACAAAGAACACCGGGGAGCTGTTTTTT | CATSDTLGTKNTGELFF
15 | TRBJ1-4 | - | - | TRBV5-6 | TGTGCCAGCAGCTTGTTCCAGGGGCAGCCCGAAAAACTGTTTTTT | CASSLFQGQPEKLFF
16 | TRBJ2-5 | - | TRBD2 | TRBV15 | TGTGCCACCAGCAGAGGAGGGTCGGGGGGCCAAGAGACCCAGTACTTC | CATSRGGSGGQETQYF
15 | TRBJ1-2 | - | - | TRBV5-1 | TGCGCCAGCAGCACTGCCGGGGGCACTAACTATGGCTACACCTTC | CASSTAGGTNYGYTF
15 | TRBJ1-6 | once | TRBD1 | TRBV18 | TGTGCCAGCTCACCACCGACAGGGCATAATTCACCCCTCCACTTT | CASSPPTGHNSPLHF
14 | TRBJ1-6 | - | - | TRBV14 | TGTGCCAGCAGCCAAGTTGTGGGGAATTCACCCCTCCACTTT | CASSQVVGNSPLHF
13 | TRBJ1-5 | - | - | TRBV19 | TGTGCCAGTAGTATCACATCCGTCCAGCCCCAGCATTTT | CASSITSVQPQHF
15 | TRBJ2-5 | - | TRBD1 | TRBV7-2 | TGTGCCAGCAGCTTAGGACAGGGGATGACAGAGACCCAGTACTTC | CASSLGQGMTETQYF
13 | TRBJ1-1 | - | - | TRBV2 | TGTGCCAGCATGGCGGACACGAACACTGAAGCTTTCTTT | CASMADTNTEAFF
15 | TRBJ2-3 | few | - | TRBV4-3 | TGCGCCAGCAGCCAAGAAGGACAAAGCACAGATACGCAGTATTTT | CASSQEGQSTDTQYF
15 | TRBJ2-7 | - | TRBD1 | TRBV2 | TGTGCCAGCAGACTCAGGGGGACACGAGGCTACGAGCAGTACTTC | CASRLRGTRGYEQYF
15 | TRBJ1-5 | - | - | TRBV7-2 | TGTGCCAGCAGCTTAGCGCTAACGGCAGATCAGCCCCAGCATTTT | CASSLALTADQPQHF
18 | TRBJ1-5 | - | TRBD1 | TRBV24-1 | TGTGCCACCAGTGAGTTAGACAGGGTGCGGGGTGGGGGTCAGCCCCAGCATTTT | CATSELDRVRGGGQPQHF
15 | TRBJ1-5 | - | - | TRBV2 | TGTGCCAGCAGTGAAAGGCGGACCCTCAATCAGCCCCAGCATTTT | CASSERRTLNQPQHF
13 | TRBJ1-1 | - | TRBD1 | TRBV14 | TGTGCCAGCAGCCAAGACCGACAGGGTCTGCCTTTCTTT | CASSQDRQGLPFF
15 | TRBJ2-2 | - | - | TRBV9 | TGTGCCAGCAGCGTAGGAGACCGGAACACCGGGGAGCTGTTTTTT | CASSVGDRNTGELFF
15 | TRBJ1-2 | - | - | TRBV25-1 | TGTGCCAGCAGCGTGAATGAGGCACAGGATAATGGCTACACCTTC | CASSVNEAQDNGYTF
12 | TRBJ2-7 | - | - | TRBV27 | TGTGCGGACAGAATACCTGCCTACGAGCAGTACTTC | CADRIPAYEQYF
13 | TRBJ1-2 | - | - | TRBV5-6 | TGTGCCAGCAGCTTGGGGGTGACCTATGGCTACACCTTC | CASSLGVTYGYTF
15 | TRBJ2-4 | - | - | TRBV10-3 | TGTGCCATCAGTCCTACACAGGGAGCCAAAAACATTCAGTACTTC | CAISPTQGAKNIQYF
12 | TRBJ1-2 | - | TRBD1 | TRBV24-1 | TGTGCCACCTCACAGGGGGGCTATGGCTACACCTTC | CATSQGGYGYTF
18 | TRBJ2-7 | - | - | TRBV6-2/TRBV6-3 | TGTGCCAGCAGCCTCAAAGGGGATTACGGGACGGGCTTGTACGAGCAGTACTTC | CASSLKGDYGTGLYEQYF
14 | TRBJ2-3 | once | TRBD1 | TRBV5-6 | TGTGCCAGTTACCCTACAGGGGGCACAGATACGCAGTATTTT | CASYPTGGTDTQYF
16 | TRBJ2-3 | - | TRBD2 | TRBV9 | TGTGCCAGCAGCGTAGTGTCGGGGGGTAGCACAGATACGCAGTATTTT | CASSVVSGGSTDTQYF
19 | TRBJ1-6 | few | TRBD1 | TRBV7-7 | TGTGCTAGCAGCTTGGGGGACAGGTACACCACCCCCTATAATTCACCCCTCCACTTT | CASSLGDRYTTPYNSPLHF
14 | TRBJ2-7 | - | TRBD1 | TRBV7-2 | TGTGCCAGCAGCTTAACTCCGGGACAGATAGAGCAGTACTTC | CASSLTPGQIEQYF
14 | TRBJ1-2 | few | TRBD1 | TRBV2 | TGTGCCAGCAGGGAGCTTACAGGGGGTGCCGGCTACACCTTC | CASRELTGGAGYTF
14 | TRBJ2-1 | - | - | TRBV19 | TGTGCCAGTACCCCGACGAACGGCTACAATGAGCAGTTCTTC | CASTPTNGYNEQFF
13 | TRBJ1-5 | - | - | TRBV30 | TGTGCCTGGAGTAGGGGCTTCAATCAGCCCCAGCATTTT | CAWSRGFNQPQHF
13 | TRBJ1-2 | - | - | TRBV5-4 | TGTGCCAGCAGCCCCGACCGGGCGAGGGGCTACACCTTC | CASSPDRARGYTF
12 | TRBJ1-5 | - | - | TRBV3-1/TRBV3-2 | TGTGCCAGCAGCCAAGGCGTACAGCCCCAGCATTTT | CASSQGVQPQHF
14 | TRBJ1-2 | medium-sized | TRBD1 | TRBV5-1 | TGCGCCAGCAGCTTGGCGACAGGGACCTATGGCTACACCTTC | CASSLATGTYGYTF
14 | TRBJ1-5 | - | - | TRBV28 | TGTGCCAGCAGTGCACCCTTTGGGTACTGGCCCCAGCATTTT | CASSAPFGYWPQHF
15 | TRBJ1-4 | - | - | TRBV30 | TGTGCCTGGAGTAACCCACGCAGGGGTAATGAAAAACTGTTTTTT | CAWSNPRRGNEKLFF
15 | TRBJ2-6 | - | - | TRBV11-2 | TGTGCCAGCAGTCTTGACGATCCTGGGGCCAACGTCCTGACTTTC | CASSLDDPGANVLTF
14 | TRBJ1-1 | - | TRBD1 | TRBV5-4 | TGTGCCAGCAGGACAGGGGGTGTTGGCACTGAAGCTTTCTTT | CASRTGGVGTEAFF
17 | TRBJ2-2 | - | - | TRBV11-2 | TGTGCCAGCAGCTTAGATCTGGTCCGGGGCCCCACCGGGGAGCTGTTTTTT | CASSLDLVRGPTGELFF
19 | TRBJ2-1 | few | TRBD2 | TRBV3-1/TRBV3-2 | TGTGCCAGCAGCCAAGGGCTAGCGGGGGGGATCAGCTCCTACAATGAGCAGTTCTTC | CASSQGLAGGISSYNEQFF
13 | TRBJ2-7 | - | - | TRBV7-3 | TGTGCCAGCAGCTTATATCCCCACTACGAGCAGTACTTC | CASSLYPHYEQYF
15 | TRBJ2-7 | - | TRBD1 | TRBV3-1/TRBV3-2 | TGTGCCAGCAGCCACAGACAGGGTATGGTGTACGAGCAGTACTTC | CASSHRQGMVYEQYF
14 | TRBJ1-3 | once | - | TRBV6-5 | TGTGCCAGCAGCCGACAGAGCTCTGGAAACACCATATATTTT | CASSRQSSGNTIYF
15 | TRBJ2-7 | - | - | TRBV28 | TGTGCCAGCACCCCGGAGCAGCTAGTCCCCTACGAGCAGTACTTC | CASTPEQLVPYEQYF
15 | TRBJ1-5 | once | - | TRBV7-2 | TGTGCCAGCAGCTCGACCCGGGCAGCCAATCAGCCCCAGCATTTT | CASSSTRAANQPQHF
14 | TRBJ2-2 | - | - | TRBV5-4 | TGTGCCAGCAGCTTGGCCCGTAACACCGGGGAGCTGTTTTTT | CASSLARNTGELFF
15 | TRBJ2-3 | - | - | TRBV7-2 | TGTGCCAGCAGCTTAGATGGTACCCCCACAGATACGCAGTATTTT | CASSLDGTPTDTQYF